Listed below are T cell receptor beta chains from one sample, sequenced in a study of blood T cell repertoires in COVID-19. Repertoires were generated with immunoSEQ multiplex PCR, while TCRdb's copy carries only in-frame clones and drops some. The table has about 220,000 clones, 80% seen once. The sequenced sample was peripheral blood. These receptors all come from a human donor in a cohort sampled during active COVID-19. Each CDR3 is given with its conserved first and last residue. The D gene is left open where the match is weak. Clone size, where shown, is once, few, many, or a class for clones that have expanded.

TRBV18	TRBJ2-1	TRBD2	NA	TGTGCCAGCTCACCCGCAGGACTAGCGGGCCCCTCGGGTGACAATGAGCAGTTCTTC	CASSPAGLAGPSGDNEQFF
TRBV5-1	TRBJ2-7	NA	NA	TGCGCCAGCAGCTTGGAACTACCCTACGAGCAGTACTTC	CASSLELPYEQYF
TRBV2	TRBJ1-5	NA	NA	TGTGCCAGCAGTGAAGCGGGGCGCAATCAGCCCCAGCATTTT	CASSEAGRNQPQHF
TRBV28	TRBJ1-2	NA	NA	TGTGCCAGCAGTTCCTCCTCCACGGGGGAATGGAACTATGGCTACACCTTC	CASSSSSTGEWNYGYTF
TRBV18	TRBJ1-1	NA	NA	TGTGCCAGCTCACCCTGGGTGGCAGGGCTCCACACTGAAGCTTTCTTT	CASSPWVAGLHTEAFF
TRBV3-1/TRBV3-2	TRBJ2-2	TRBD2	NA	TGTGCCAGCAGCCCTAGCGGGAGAAACGGGGAGCTGTTTTTT	CASSPSGRNGELFF
TRBV28	TRBJ2-2	NA	NA	TGTGCCAGCAGTTTATCCGCCGGGGAGCTGTTTTTT	CASSLSAGELFF
TRBV7-2	TRBJ2-4	NA	NA	TGTGCCAGCAGCTTAGTGTTCCGGAGAGGGAACATTCAGTACTTC	CASSLVFRRGNIQYF
TRBV5-1	TRBJ1-2	TRBD1	NA	TGCGCCAGCAGAACGTCGACAGGGGGCGCAGGATTGGGCTACACCTTC	CASRTSTGGAGLGYTF
TRBV2	TRBJ2-3	TRBD1	NA	TGTGCCAGCAGTGGGGGACAGAGGGGAGTTGGGGATACGCAGTATTTT	CASSGGQRGVGDTQYF
TRBV7-2	TRBJ2-5	TRBD2	NA	TGTGCCAGCAGCGCGGCCGCGACTAGCGGAAGAGAGACCCAGTACTTC	CASSAAATSGRETQYF
TRBV19	TRBJ1-1	TRBD1	NA	TGTGCCAGTAATCACAGGGGTCGGAACACTGAAGCTTTCTTT	CASNHRGRNTEAFF
TRBV2	TRBJ2-7	TRBD1	NA	TGTGCCAGCAGTGTACGGGACAGGGGTTTTCACGAGCAGTACTTC	CASSVRDRGFHEQYF
TRBV13	TRBJ2-7	TRBD2	few	TGTGCCAGCAGACGACTAGCGGGAGGATCCTACGAGCAGTACTTC	CASRRLAGGSYEQYF
TRBV7-2	TRBJ2-1	TRBD1	many	TGTGCAAGCACCGGGACAGGGGCCTACAATGAGCAGTTCTTC	CASTGTGAYNEQFF
TRBV21-1	TRBJ2-1	NA	NA	TGTGCCAGCAGCAAAAAGCAGGTAAACCCTTACAATGAGCAGTTCTTC	CASSKKQVNPYNEQFF
TRBV27	TRBJ2-1	TRBD2	NA	TGTGCCAGCAGTGACTCGGGACTAGCGGACAACAATGAGCAGTTCTTC	CASSDSGLADNNEQFF
TRBV11-1	TRBJ2-7	TRBD2	NA	TGTGCCAGCAGCTTAAGAGGGGGGACTAGCGGCTACGAGCAGTACTTC	CASSLRGGTSGYEQYF
TRBV19	TRBJ1-5	NA	NA	TGTGCCAGTAGTACCTACACCGAACCAGGTCAGCCCCAGCATTTT	CASSTYTEPGQPQHF
TRBV4-2	TRBJ2-3	TRBD2	few	TGTGCCAGCAGCCGCAGACTAGCGGATACGCAGTATTTT	CASSRRLADTQYF
TRBV5-1	TRBJ2-7	NA	NA	TGCGCCAGCAGCTTGGAGAGTCCCTCCGAGCAGTACTTC	CASSLESPSEQYF
TRBV5-6	TRBJ2-5	NA	once	TGTGCCAGCAGCTTTACCGGCCAAGAGACCCAGTACTTC	CASSFTGQETQYF
TRBV5-8	TRBJ1-2	TRBD1	NA	TGTGCCAGCAAGACGCCGACAGGGAGCTTC	CASKTPTGSF
TRBV13	TRBJ2-1	NA	NA	TGTGCCAGCAGCCCCACCCCTAGCGAGACCTACAATGAGCAGTTCTTC	CASSPTPSETYNEQFF
TRBV29-1	TRBJ1-4	TRBD1	NA	TGCAGCGTCGCGCTCACAGGGGCCGGTGAAAAACTGTTTTTT	CSVALTGAGEKLFF
TRBV15	TRBJ1-5	NA	NA	TGTGCCACCAGCAGCTCCAGAGGGCGGGGTCAGCCCCAGCATTTT	CATSSSRGRGQPQHF
TRBV7-9	TRBJ1-4	NA	few	TGTGCCAGCAGCTTAGCGGCCGGGAGTGAAAAACTGTTTTTT	CASSLAAGSEKLFF
TRBV2	TRBJ2-4	TRBD1	NA	TGTGCCAGCAGAGTCCAGGGGGTTAAAAACATTCAGTACTTC	CASRVQGVKNIQYF
TRBV7-2	TRBJ1-2	NA	NA	TGTGCCAGCAGCTTTACCCGACAGGCTGACTATGGCTACACCTTC	CASSFTRQADYGYTF
TRBV7-2	TRBJ2-7	TRBD2	NA	TGTGCCAGCAGCACCGGGACTAGCATCTACGAGCAGTACTTC	CASSTGTSIYEQYF
TRBV7-9	TRBJ2-1	TRBD1	NA	TGTGCCAGCAGCTCAACGCGACAGGGACCAACCTACAATGAGCAGTTCTTC	CASSSTRQGPTYNEQFF
TRBV9	TRBJ2-7	NA	once	TGTGCCAGCAGCGTGTCGGCCGGGGTCTACGAGCAGTACTTC	CASSVSAGVYEQYF
TRBV27	TRBJ2-2	NA	NA	TGTGCCAGCAGCCTTGGTCCCGGGAACACCGGGGAGCTGTTTTTT	CASSLGPGNTGELFF
TRBV6-5	TRBJ2-1	TRBD2	once	TGTGCCAGCACCCCGGGCAGCGGGGGAAGGGTTGAGCAGTTCTTC	CASTPGSGGRVEQFF
TRBV5-6	TRBJ1-1	NA	NA	TGTGCCAGCAGCTTGGCTGACTGGAGCACTGAAGCTTTCTTT	CASSLADWSTEAFF
TRBV7-3	TRBJ2-7	NA	few	TGTGCCAGCAGCCGAGACAGTGCTGCCTACGAGCAGTACTTC	CASSRDSAAYEQYF
TRBV6-6	TRBJ2-4	TRBD1	NA	TGTGCCAGCAGTTACTTCGGACAGGGTAAAGGAAACATTCAGTACTTC	CASSYFGQGKGNIQYF
TRBV5-1	TRBJ1-6	NA	NA	TGCGCCAGCAGCTTGGATCGTTCACCCCTCCACTTT	CASSLDRSPLHF
TRBV6-6	TRBJ1-5	TRBD1	NA	TGTGCCAGCAGGTCCTCCCCGGGACAGGGAAATCAGCCCCAGCATTTT	CASRSSPGQGNQPQHF
TRBV3-1/TRBV3-2	TRBJ1-1	NA	once	TGTGCCAGCAGACAACGACAGAACACTGAAGCTTTCTTT	CASRQRQNTEAFF
TRBV4-3	TRBJ2-1	TRBD1	few	TGCGCCAGCAGCCAAGTAAAAGGGACAGGGGATCCGGATGAGCAGTTCTTC	CASSQVKGTGDPDEQFF
TRBV29-1	TRBJ1-2	NA	NA	TGCAGCGTTGAAGACAGGAACTATGGCTACACCTTC	CSVEDRNYGYTF
TRBV5-3	TRBJ2-1	NA	NA	TGTGCCAGAAGCTTCCAGGGGAATGAGCAGTTCTTC	CARSFQGNEQFF
TRBV15	TRBJ2-3	TRBD2	NA	TGTGCCACCAGCAGAGATATGATCGGGGGGGGCACAGATACGCAGTATTTT	CATSRDMIGGGTDTQYF
TRBV2	TRBJ2-7	TRBD2	NA	TGTGCCAGCAGGGGCGGACTAGCGGGAGGGGGCTACGAGCAGTACTTC	CASRGGLAGGGYEQYF
TRBV5-1	TRBJ2-5	NA	NA	TGCGCCAGCAGCTTCGGACTCACAGAGACCCAGTACTTC	CASSFGLTETQYF
TRBV7-2	TRBJ1-1	NA	NA	TGTGCCAGCAGCTCCAATCTAGAAAACACTGAAGCTTTCTTT	CASSSNLENTEAFF
TRBV2	TRBJ2-3	NA	NA	TGTGCCATTGTCGAGGAGTCGCCCACAGATACGCAGTATTTT	CAIVEESPTDTQYF
TRBV11-3	TRBJ2-1	TRBD2	NA	TGTGCCAGCAGCTCCTCCGGGACTACCAGTAATGAGCAGTTCTTC	CASSSSGTTSNEQFF
TRBV3-1/TRBV3-2	TRBJ1-1	NA	NA	TGTGCCAGCAGCCCGTCGGGGGGAAGCACTGAAGCTTTCTTT	CASSPSGGSTEAFF
TRBV7-8	TRBJ1-5	NA	NA	TGTGCCAGCAGCAGGGGGAACAATCAGCCCCAGCATTTT	CASSRGNNQPQHF
TRBV7-9	TRBJ1-2	NA	NA	TGTGCCAGCAGCTTAGGTTATCGAACAGGGAGCTACACCTTC	CASSLGYRTGSYTF
TRBV4-2	TRBJ2-7	TRBD2	NA	TGTGCCAGCAGCCAAGAGTGGCGGGGGGGATACTACGAGCAGTACTTC	CASSQEWRGGYYEQYF
TRBV12-3/TRBV12-4	TRBJ1-1	NA	NA	TGTGCCAGCAGTTCACAGGGGAACACTGAAGCTTTCTTT	CASSSQGNTEAFF
TRBV7-2	TRBJ1-5	NA	NA	TGTGCCAGCAGCCTAGAGACAGCCTCGAATCAGCCCCAGCATTTT	CASSLETASNQPQHF
TRBV28	TRBJ1-5	NA	NA	TGTGCCAGCAGTTTAGAGACAGGCTATCAGCCCCAGCATTTT	CASSLETGYQPQHF
TRBV5-1	TRBJ1-1	NA	NA	TGCGCCAGCAGCTCCGGGGTTAACACTGAAGCTTTCTTT	CASSSGVNTEAFF
TRBV15	TRBJ2-5	TRBD1	NA	TGTGCCACCAGCATCCCCGGGACAGGGGGCCAAGAGACCCAGTACTTC	CATSIPGTGGQETQYF
TRBV15	TRBJ1-3	NA	NA	TGTGCCACCAGCAGCCCCTACAGGGCTCGGGGCGGAAACACCATATATTTT	CATSSPYRARGGNTIYF
TRBV7-3	TRBJ2-3	TRBD2	NA	TGTGCCAGCAGCGCGGCGGGGGGCCATCCAGATACGCAGTATTTT	CASSAAGGHPDTQYF